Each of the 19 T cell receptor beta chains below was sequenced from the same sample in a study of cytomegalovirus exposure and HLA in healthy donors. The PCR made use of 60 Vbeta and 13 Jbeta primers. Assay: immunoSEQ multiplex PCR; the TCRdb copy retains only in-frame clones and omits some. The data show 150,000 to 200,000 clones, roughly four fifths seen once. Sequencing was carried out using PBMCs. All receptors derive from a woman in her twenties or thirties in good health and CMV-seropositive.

The CDR3 sequence is CSVWDRGGLTDTQYF. CDR3 DNA sequence: TGCAGCGTTTGGGACAGGGGGGGACTCACAGATACGCAGTATTTT. The chain is built from TRBV29-1 and TRBJ2-3; 11 bases align to TRBD1. The germline V gene encodes CDR1 SQVTM and CDR2 ANQGSEA. V shed 5 bases, J shed 2 bases, and the junction held 6 bases outside the gene matches. This CDR3 is 15 amino acids long.

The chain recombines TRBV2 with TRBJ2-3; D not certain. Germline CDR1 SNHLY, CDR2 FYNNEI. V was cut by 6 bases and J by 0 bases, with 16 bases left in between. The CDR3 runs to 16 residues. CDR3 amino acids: CASRQRKTSSTDTQYF. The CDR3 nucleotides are TGTGCCAGCAGGCAGAGGAAGACTTCTAGCACAGATACGCAGTATTTT.

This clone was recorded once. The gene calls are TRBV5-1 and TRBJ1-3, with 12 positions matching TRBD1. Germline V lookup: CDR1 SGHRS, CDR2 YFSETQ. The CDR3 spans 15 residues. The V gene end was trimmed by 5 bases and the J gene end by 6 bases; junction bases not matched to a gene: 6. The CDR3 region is CASRQGQGAVNTIYF. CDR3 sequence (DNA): TGCGCCAGCAGGCAGGGACAGGGGGCCGTAAACACCATATATTTT.

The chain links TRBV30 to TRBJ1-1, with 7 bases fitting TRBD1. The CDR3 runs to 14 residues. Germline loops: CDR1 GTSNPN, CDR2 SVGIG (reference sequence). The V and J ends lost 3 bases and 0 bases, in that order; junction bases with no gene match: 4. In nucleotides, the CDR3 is TGTGCCTGGAGGATTACAGGGGTGAACACTGAAGCTTTCTTT. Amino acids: CAWRITGVNTEAFF. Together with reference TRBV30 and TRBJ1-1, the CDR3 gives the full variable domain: SQTIHQWPATLVQPVGSPLSLECTVEGTSNPNLYWYRQAAGRGLQLLFYSVGIGQISSEVPQNLSASRPQDRQFILSSKKLLLSDSGFYLCAWRITGVNTEAFFGQGTRLTVV.

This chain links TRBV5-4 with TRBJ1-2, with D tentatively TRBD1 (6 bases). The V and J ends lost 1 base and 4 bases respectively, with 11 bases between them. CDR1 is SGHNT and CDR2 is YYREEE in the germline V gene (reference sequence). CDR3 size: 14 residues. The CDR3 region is CASSLQGRTYGYTF. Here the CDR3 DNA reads TGTGCCAGCAGCTTGCAGGGGCGCACCTATGGCTACACCTTC.

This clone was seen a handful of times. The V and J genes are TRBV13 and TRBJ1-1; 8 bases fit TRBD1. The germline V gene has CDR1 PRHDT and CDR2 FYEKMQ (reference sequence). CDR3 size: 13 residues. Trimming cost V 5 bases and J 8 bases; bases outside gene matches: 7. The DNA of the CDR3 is TGTGCCAGCAGCCCTATGGACAGGGAGGAAGCTTTCTTT. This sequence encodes CASSPMDREEAFF.

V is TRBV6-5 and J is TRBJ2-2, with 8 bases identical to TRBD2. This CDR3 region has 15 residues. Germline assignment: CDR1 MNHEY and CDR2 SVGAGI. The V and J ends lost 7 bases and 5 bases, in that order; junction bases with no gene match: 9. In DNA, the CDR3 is TGTGCCAGCACCCCGGGAGGGGTGGGGACCGGGGAGCTGTTTTTT. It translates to CASTPGGVGTGELFF.

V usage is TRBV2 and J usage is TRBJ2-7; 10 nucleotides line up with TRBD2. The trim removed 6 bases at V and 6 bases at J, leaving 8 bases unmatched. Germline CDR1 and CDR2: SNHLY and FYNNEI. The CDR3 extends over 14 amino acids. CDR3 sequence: CASRERGGPSEQYF. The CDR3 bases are TGTGCCAGCAGAGAGCGGGGGGGCCCATCCGAGCAGTACTTC.

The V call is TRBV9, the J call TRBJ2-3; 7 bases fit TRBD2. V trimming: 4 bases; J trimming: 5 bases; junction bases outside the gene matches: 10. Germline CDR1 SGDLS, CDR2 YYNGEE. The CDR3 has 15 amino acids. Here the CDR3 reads CASSSEAGVIDTQYF. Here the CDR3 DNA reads TGTGCCAGCAGCTCCGAGGCGGGAGTAATAGATACGCAGTATTTT.

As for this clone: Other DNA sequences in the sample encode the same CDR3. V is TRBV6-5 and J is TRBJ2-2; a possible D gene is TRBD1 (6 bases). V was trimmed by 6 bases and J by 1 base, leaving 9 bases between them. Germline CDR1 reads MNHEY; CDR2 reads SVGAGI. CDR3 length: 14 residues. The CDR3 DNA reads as TGTGCCAGCAGGAAACAGGGGAACACCGGGGAGCTGTTTTTT. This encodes CASRKQGNTGELFF.

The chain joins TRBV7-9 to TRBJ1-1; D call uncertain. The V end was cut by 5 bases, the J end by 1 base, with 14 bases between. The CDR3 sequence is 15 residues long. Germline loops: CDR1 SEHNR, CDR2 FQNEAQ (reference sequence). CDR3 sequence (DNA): TGTGCCAGCAGCCCCAAGGTAAACAGGAACACTGAAGCTTTCTTT. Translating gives CASSPKVNRNTEAFF.

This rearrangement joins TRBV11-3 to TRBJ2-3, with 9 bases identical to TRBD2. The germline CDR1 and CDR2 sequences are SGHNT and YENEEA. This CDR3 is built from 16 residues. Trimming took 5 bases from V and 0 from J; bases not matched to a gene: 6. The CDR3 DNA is TGTGCCAGCAGCCGTGGACTAGCGACTAGCACAGATACGCAGTATTTT. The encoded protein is CASSRGLATSTDTQYF.

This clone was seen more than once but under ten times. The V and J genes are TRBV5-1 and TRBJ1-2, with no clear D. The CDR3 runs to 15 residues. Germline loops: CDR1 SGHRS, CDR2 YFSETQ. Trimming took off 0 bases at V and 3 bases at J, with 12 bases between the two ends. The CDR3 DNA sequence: TGCGCCAGCAGCTTGGCAGGTACAAAGGACTATGGCTACACCTTC. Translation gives CASSLAGTKDYGYTF. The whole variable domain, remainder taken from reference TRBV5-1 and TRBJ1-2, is KAGVTQTPRYLIKTRGQQVTLSCSPISGHRSVSWYQQTPGQGLQFLFEYFSETQRNKGNFPGRFSGRQFSNSRSEMNVSTLELGDSALYLCASSLAGTKDYGYTFGSGTRLTVV.

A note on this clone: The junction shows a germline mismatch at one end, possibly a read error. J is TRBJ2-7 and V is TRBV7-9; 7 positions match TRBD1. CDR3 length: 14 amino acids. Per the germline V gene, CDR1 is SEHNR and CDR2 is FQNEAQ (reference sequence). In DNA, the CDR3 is TGTTCCAGCAGCTTGTGGGACAGTGCCTACGAGCAGTACTTC. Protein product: CSSSLWDSAYEQYF. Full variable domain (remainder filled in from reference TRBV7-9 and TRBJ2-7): DTGVSQNPRHKITKRGQNVTFRCDPISEHNRLYWYRQTLGQGPEFLTYFQNEAQLEKSRLLSDRFSAERPKGSFSTLEIQRTEQGDSAMYLCSSSLWDSAYEQYFGPGTRLTVT.

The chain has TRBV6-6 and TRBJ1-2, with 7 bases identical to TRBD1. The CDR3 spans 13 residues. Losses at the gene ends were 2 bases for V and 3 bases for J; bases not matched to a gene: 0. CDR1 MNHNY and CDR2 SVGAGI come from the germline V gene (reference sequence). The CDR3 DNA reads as TGTGCCAGCAGTTACACAGGGGACTATGGCTACACCTTC. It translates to CASSYTGDYGYTF.

This CDR3 reads CASSLAQGNEQFF. CDR3 coding DNA: TGCGCCAGCAGCTTGGCACAGGGGAATGAGCAGTTCTTC. The chain uses TRBV5-1 and TRBJ2-1; 7 nucleotides line up with TRBD1. The germline V gene encodes CDR1 SGHRS and CDR2 YFSETQ. This CDR3 is 13 amino acids long. V was pared by 0 bases and J by 7 bases, with 1 base of the junction left unmatched.

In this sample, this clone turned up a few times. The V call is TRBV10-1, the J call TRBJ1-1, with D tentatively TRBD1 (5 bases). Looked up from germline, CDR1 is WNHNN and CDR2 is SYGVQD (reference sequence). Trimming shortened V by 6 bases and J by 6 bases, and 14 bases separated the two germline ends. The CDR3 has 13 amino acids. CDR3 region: CASSRAQGSEAFF. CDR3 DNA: TGCGCCAGCAGCCGGGCCCAGGGATCTGAAGCTTTCTTT.

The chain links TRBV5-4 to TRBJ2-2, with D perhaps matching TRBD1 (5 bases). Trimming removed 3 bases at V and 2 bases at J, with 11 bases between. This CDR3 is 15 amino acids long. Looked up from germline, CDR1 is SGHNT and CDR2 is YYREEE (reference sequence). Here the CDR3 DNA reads TGTGCCAGCAGCTCGCGACAGTATAACACCGGGGAGCTGTTTTTT. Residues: CASSSRQYNTGELFF.

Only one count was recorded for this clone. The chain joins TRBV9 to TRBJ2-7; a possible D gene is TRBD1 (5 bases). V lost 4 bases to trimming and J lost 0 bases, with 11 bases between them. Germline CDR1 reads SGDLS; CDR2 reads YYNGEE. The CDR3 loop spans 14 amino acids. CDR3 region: CASSLDSFSYEQYF. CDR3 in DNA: TGTGCCAGCAGCCTCGACAGCTTCTCCTACGAGCAGTACTTC.